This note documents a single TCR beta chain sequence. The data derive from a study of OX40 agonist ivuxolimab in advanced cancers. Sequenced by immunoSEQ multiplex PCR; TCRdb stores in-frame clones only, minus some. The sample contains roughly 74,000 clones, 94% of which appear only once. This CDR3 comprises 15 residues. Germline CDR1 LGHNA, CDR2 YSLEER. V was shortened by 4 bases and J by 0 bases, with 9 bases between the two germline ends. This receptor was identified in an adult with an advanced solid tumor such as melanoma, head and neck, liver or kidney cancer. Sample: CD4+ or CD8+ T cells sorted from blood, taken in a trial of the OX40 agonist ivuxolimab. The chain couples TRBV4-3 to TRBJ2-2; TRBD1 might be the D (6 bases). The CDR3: CASSRGQANTGELFF. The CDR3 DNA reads TGCGCCAGCAGCCGGGGGCAGGCGAACACCGGGGAGCTGTTTTTT.